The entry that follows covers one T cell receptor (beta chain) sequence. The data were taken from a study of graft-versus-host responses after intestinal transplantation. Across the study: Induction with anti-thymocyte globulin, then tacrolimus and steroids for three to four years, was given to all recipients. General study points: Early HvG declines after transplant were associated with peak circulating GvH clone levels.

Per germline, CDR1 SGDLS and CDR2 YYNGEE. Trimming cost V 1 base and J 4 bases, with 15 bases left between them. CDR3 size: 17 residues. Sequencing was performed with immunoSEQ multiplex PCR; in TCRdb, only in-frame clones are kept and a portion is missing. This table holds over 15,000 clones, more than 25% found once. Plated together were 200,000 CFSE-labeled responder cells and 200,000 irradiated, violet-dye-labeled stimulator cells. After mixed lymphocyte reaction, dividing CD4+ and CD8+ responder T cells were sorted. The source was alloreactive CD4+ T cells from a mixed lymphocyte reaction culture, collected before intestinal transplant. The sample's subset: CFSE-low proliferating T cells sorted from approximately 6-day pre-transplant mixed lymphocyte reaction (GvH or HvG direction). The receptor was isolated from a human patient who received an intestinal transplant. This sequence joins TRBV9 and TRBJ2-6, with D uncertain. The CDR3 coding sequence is TGTGCCAGCAGCGTAAAGAACCAAGCGTCCGGGGCCAACGTCCTGACTTTC. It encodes CASSVKNQASGANVLTF.